The 27 T cell receptor beta chains given below trace back to one sample, sequenced in a study of blood T cell repertoires in COVID-19. This table comes from immunoSEQ multiplex PCR, and its TCRdb copy is limited to in-frame clones, with some not included. There are about 120,000 clones in the sample; about 74% occur only once, and 7.9% lies in the top ten. Sequences were obtained from peripheral blood. The source of these receptors is a human donor in a cohort sampled during active COVID-19.

This clone has only a few counts. The V and J genes are TRBV10-3 and TRBJ1-2; TRBD1 aligns across 9 bases. Trimming at V came to 0 bases and at J to 7 bases, leaving 0 bases not matched to a gene. The CDR3 is 13 residues long. From germline, CDR1 is ENHRY and CDR2 SYGVKD. CDR3 coding DNA: TGTGCCATCAGTGAGTCACAGGGGGCTGGCTACACCTTC. Amino acid sequence: CAISESQGAGYTF.

This clone was seen just once. The V and J genes are TRBV4-1 and TRBJ2-7, with 8 positions matching TRBD1. The germline gives CDR1 MGHRA, CDR2 YSYEKL. V dropped 1 base and J dropped 3; count of bases not matched to a gene: 2. The CDR3 runs 14 residues. In DNA, the CDR3 is TGCGCCAGCAGCCAAGGGACAGGGCACTACGAGCAGTACTTC. Translated, it gives CASSQGTGHYEQYF.

The rearrangement uses TRBV5-1 and TRBJ2-7; a possible D gene is TRBD2 (6 bases). Germline V lookup: CDR1 SGHRS, CDR2 YFSETQ. This CDR3 is 16 amino acids long. The germline V and J ends were trimmed by 0 bases and 3 bases, with 16 bases remaining between them. The CDR3 loop is CASSLDGGGLVYEQYF. In nucleotides, the CDR3 is TGCGCCAGCAGCTTGGACGGGGGTGGTTTGGTCTACGAGCAGTACTTC.

CDR3 sequence: CASSKQVSISGNTIYF. The CDR3 bases are TGTGCCAGCAGTAAACAGGTCTCGATCTCTGGAAACACCATATATTTT. This chain joins TRBV2 and TRBJ1-3; the D gene is possibly TRBD1 (5 bases). This CDR3 is built from 16 residues. Germline CDR1 is SNHLY and CDR2 is FYNNEI. V was clipped by 5 bases and J by 0 bases, with 14 bases between them.

The rearrangement uses TRBV5-1 and TRBJ1-1; 11 nucleotides agree with TRBD1. V lost 3 bases to trimming and J lost 11 bases; unmatched junction nucleotides: 9. The germline V gene encodes CDR1 SGHRS and CDR2 YFSETQ. The CDR3 has 14 amino acids. CDR3 in DNA: TGCGCCAGCAGCTCGAGGGACAGGGGGGTGGAGGCTTTCTTT. The encoded protein is CASSSRDRGVEAFF.

The chain couples TRBV19 to TRBJ1-5; TRBD1 agrees at 8 bases. J lost 5 bases, V lost 4 bases, and 19 bases had no gene match. The CDR3 spans 19 residues. CDR1 and CDR2 from the germline V gene are LNHDA and SQIVND (reference sequence). CDR3 region: CASSTPGQVSLGLDQPQHF. As DNA, the CDR3 is TGTGCCAGTAGTACACCGGGACAGGTGTCCCTCGGGCTAGATCAGCCCCAGCATTTT.

The gene calls are TRBV3-1 (or the pseudogene TRBV3-2) and TRBJ1-1; D gene ambiguous. V lost 0 bases and J lost 3, with 8 bases in between. The length of the CDR3 is 14 residues. Germline-derived CDR1 and CDR2 are LGHDT and YNNKEL (reference sequence). CDR3 DNA: TGTGCCAGCAGCCAAGATCTGAGCTACACTGAAGCTTTCTTT. It encodes CASSQDLSYTEAFF.

CDR3 sequence reads: CASSEGPDPYF. The CDR3 DNA reads TGTGCCAGCAGTGAAGGGCCAGATCCGTACTTC. The chain has TRBV6-1 and TRBJ2-7; the D is unclear. Trimming took off 1 base at V and 12 bases at J, with 10 bases between the two ends. Germline V gene sequence: CDR1 MNHNS, CDR2 SASEGT. The CDR3 is made up of 11 amino acids.

This clone was seen only a few times. The rearrangement links TRBV19 to TRBJ2-7; a possible D gene is TRBD1 (5 bases). CDR3 length: 13 amino acids. Germline V CDR1 and CDR2: LNHDA, SQIVND (reference sequence). V dropped 3 bases and J dropped 5 bases, with 11 bases sitting between them. This chain's CDR3 is CASSMVTGHEQYF. The CDR3, as DNA: TGTGCCAGTAGTATGGTAACAGGCCACGAGCAGTACTTC.

The chain recombines TRBV6-5 with TRBJ2-7, with TRBD2 matching over 14 bases. This CDR3 has 15 amino acids. CDR1 and CDR2 from the germline V gene are MNHEY and SVGAGI. The junction had 5 bases not matched to a gene; V was cut back by 6 bases and J by 4 bases. CDR3 loop: CASSQGLAGAYEQYF. In DNA, the CDR3 is TGTGCCAGCAGCCAGGGACTAGCGGGAGCTTACGAGCAGTACTTC.

V is TRBV4-1 and J is TRBJ2-7; TRBD1 aligns across 10 bases. V lost 3 bases, J lost 3 bases, and 5 bases stayed unmatched. The V gene's germline CDR1 is MGHRA and CDR2 YSYEKL. The length of the CDR3 is 15 residues. CDR3 sequence (DNA): TGCGCCAGCAGCCACCGGACAGGGGGAGTCTACGAGCAGTACTTC. It encodes CASSHRTGGVYEQYF.

The chain couples TRBV19 to TRBJ1-4, with 8 bases matching TRBD1. CDR3 length: 13 amino acids. Unmatched junction bases numbered 5, after V lost 6 bases and J lost 8 bases. Germline values: CDR1 LNHDA, CDR2 SQIVND (reference sequence). CDR3 bases: TGTGCCAGTAGCCCGGACAGGGTAGAAAAACTGTTTTTT. Its protein is CASSPDRVEKLFF.

The CDR3 reads CASSLIGSAGGEQYF. CDR3 DNA: TGTGCCAGCAGCTTGATCGGGAGCGCCGGGGGCGAGCAGTACTTC. The chain is built from TRBV5-5 and TRBJ2-7, with D possibly matching TRBD2 (6 bases). The CDR3 contains 15 residues. CDR1 is SGHKS, CDR2 YYEKEE, per germline (reference sequence). V was clipped by 1 base and J by 6 bases, with 17 bases between them.

J is TRBJ1-1 and V is TRBV4-1; D may be TRBD1 (6 bases). Trimming pared 4 bases from V and 3 bases from J, leaving 15 bases between. The CDR3 totals 15 residues. Germline V gene lookup returns CDR1 MGHRA and CDR2 YSYEKL. In DNA, the CDR3 is TGCGCCAGCAGCCTCAAAGGGGGGGTAGACACTGAAGCTTTCTTT. This gives the protein CASSLKGGVDTEAFF.

The chain is built from TRBV6-6 and TRBJ1-1; weak D call: TRBD1 (6 bases). The length of the CDR3 is 14 residues. CDR1 MNHNY and CDR2 SVGAGI come from the germline V gene (reference sequence). The ends were cut back, 6 bases at V and 6 bases at J, with 17 bases in the middle. CDR3 nucleotides: TGTGCCAGCAGCGACGGGGGGCGGACCGCTGAAGCTTTCTTT. This gives the protein CASSDGGRTAEAFF.

This clone was seen more than once but under ten times. This chain uses TRBV9 with TRBJ2-7; possibly TRBD1 for D (5 bases). Germline values: CDR1 SGDLS, CDR2 YYNGEE. The CDR3 totals 14 residues. Trimming removed 4 bases from V and 0 bases from J, with 11 bases in between. DNA of the CDR3: TGTGCCAGCAGCCCTCAGGACATCTCCTACGAGCAGTACTTC. It yields the protein CASSPQDISYEQYF. Filled out from reference TRBV9 and TRBJ2-7, the complete variable domain reads DSGVTQTPKHLITATGQRVTLRCSPRSGDLSVYWYQQSLDQGLQFLIQYYNGEERAKGNILERFSAQQFPDLHSELNLSSLELGDSALYFCASSPQDISYEQYFGPGTRLTVT.

The V gene is TRBV27, the J gene TRBJ2-5; TRBD2 matches 8 bases. The CDR3 runs to 15 residues. Losses at the gene ends were 5 bases for V and 2 bases for J; bases not matched to a gene: 7. The germline V gene has CDR1 MNHEY and CDR2 SMNVEV (reference sequence). Here the CDR3 reads CASSPGLAVQETQYF. CDR3 nucleotides: TGTGCCAGCAGTCCCGGACTAGCAGTTCAAGAGACCCAGTACTTC.

The CDR3 DNA is TGCGCCAGCAGCCCCCCGACAACAGGAAACACCATATATTTT. This encodes CASSPPTTGNTIYF. The chain employs TRBV5-1 and TRBJ1-3, with D hard to call. From germline, CDR1 is SGHRS and CDR2 YFSETQ. This CDR3 is 14 amino acids long. The germline V and J ends were trimmed by 4 bases and 4 bases, with 12 bases remaining between them.

The chain has TRBV6-4 and TRBJ2-2; tentative D call: TRBD1 (5 bases). V shed 0 bases and J shed 6 bases, with 5 bases lying between them. CDR3 length: 13 amino acids. Germline CDR1 MRHNA, CDR2 SNTAGT. CDR3 residues: CASSDSGAGELFF. CDR3 in DNA: TGTGCCAGCAGTGACTCAGGGGCCGGGGAGCTGTTTTTT.

This sequence joins TRBV28 and TRBJ2-6, with D uncertain. This CDR3 is 14 amino acids long. V was shortened by 3 bases and J by 0 bases, with 3 bases between the two germline ends. CDR1 MDHEN and CDR2 SYDVKM come from the germline V gene. The CDR3 region has the DNA TGTGCCAGCAGTTTCAGCTCTGGGGCCAACGTCCTGACTTTC. It translates to CASSFSSGANVLTF.

This rearrangement joins TRBV7-9 to TRBJ1-3; 11 positions match TRBD1. J was trimmed by 1 base and V by 1 base; bases with no gene match: 3. The germline V gene encodes CDR1 SEHNR and CDR2 FQNEAQ (reference sequence). There are 17 residues in the CDR3. The chain's CDR3 is CASSLGTGGESGNTIYF. The CDR3 coding sequence is TGTGCCAGCAGCTTAGGGACAGGGGGCGAGTCTGGAAACACCATATATTTT. The whole variable domain, remainder taken from reference TRBV7-9 and TRBJ1-3, is DTGVSQNPRHKITKRGQNVTFRCDPISEHNRLYWYRQTLGQGPEFLTYFQNEAQLEKSRLLSDRFSAERPKGSFSTLEIQRTEQGDSAMYLCASSLGTGGESGNTIYFGEGSWLTVV.

This chain connects TRBV3-1 (or the pseudogene TRBV3-2) to TRBJ2-7; D remains ambiguous. Germline CDR1 and CDR2: LGHDT and YNNKEL (reference sequence). Trimming took 0 bases from V and 5 from J, leaving 5 bases between them. The length of the CDR3 is 12 residues. CDR3 in amino acids: CASSQEGNEQYF. For the CDR3, the DNA is TGTGCCAGCAGCCAAGAGGGCAACGAGCAGTACTTC.

J is TRBJ1-2 and V is TRBV28; 10 positions match TRBD1. The germline gives CDR1 MDHEN, CDR2 SYDVKM. CDR3 length equals 13 residues. V was pared by 4 bases and J by 6 bases, with 2 bases of the junction left unmatched. As DNA, the CDR3 is TGTGCCAGCAGTTGGACAGGGGGAAATGGCTACACCTTC. As protein: CASSWTGGNGYTF.

V gene TRBV28 combines with J gene TRBJ1-5; 8 bases line up with TRBD1. The CDR3 totals 18 residues. The germline CDR1 and CDR2 sequences are MDHEN and SYDVKM. Trimming removed 10 bases from V and 2 bases from J; junction bases left unmatched: 19. The CDR3 protein is CATYLPAGDRGGNQPQHF. DNA for the CDR3: TGTGCCACCTACCTACCGGCTGGTGACAGGGGCGGCAATCAGCCCCAGCATTTT.

This clone was seen only a few times. The CDR3 reads CASSLVGPGDEQFF. In DNA, the CDR3 is TGTGCCAGCAGCTTAGTAGGCCCGGGGGATGAGCAGTTCTTC. The V gene is TRBV7-9, the J gene TRBJ2-1, with a weak D call TRBD2 (6 bases). The CDR3 totals 14 residues. Per the germline V gene, CDR1 is SEHNR and CDR2 is FQNEAQ (reference sequence). V was pared by 1 base and J by 8 bases, with 12 bases between.

The chain carries TRBV10-3 and TRBJ2-7; D uncertain. The CDR3 has 12 residues. Germline values: CDR1 ENHRY, CDR2 SYGVKD. V lost 10 bases and J 4 bases, leaving 14 bases between the germline ends. In nucleotides, the CDR3 is TGTGCCACTCAGGTTTCAGGATACGAGCAGTACTTC. It encodes CATQVSGYEQYF.

The chain joins TRBV7-9 to TRBJ1-1; tentative D call: TRBD1 (6 bases). The CDR3 spans 15 residues. V shed 5 bases and J shed 0 bases, with 13 bases lying between them. CDR1 and CDR2 (germline): SEHNR, FQNEAQ (reference sequence). DNA of the CDR3: TGTGCCAGCAGCCCCGCCGGACAGATGAACACTGAAGCTTTCTTT. The encoded protein is CASSPAGQMNTEAFF.